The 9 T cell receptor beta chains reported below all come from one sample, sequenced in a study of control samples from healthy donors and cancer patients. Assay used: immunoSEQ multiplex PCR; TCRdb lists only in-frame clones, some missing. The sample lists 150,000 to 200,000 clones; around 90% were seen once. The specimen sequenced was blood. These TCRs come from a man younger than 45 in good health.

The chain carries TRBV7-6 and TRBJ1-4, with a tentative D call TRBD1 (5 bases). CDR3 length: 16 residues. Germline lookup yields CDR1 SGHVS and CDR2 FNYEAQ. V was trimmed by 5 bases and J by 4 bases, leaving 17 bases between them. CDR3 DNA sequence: TGTGCCAGCAGCCAACTCGGGGGACCGCTTAATGAAAAACTGTTTTTT. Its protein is CASSQLGGPLNEKLFF.

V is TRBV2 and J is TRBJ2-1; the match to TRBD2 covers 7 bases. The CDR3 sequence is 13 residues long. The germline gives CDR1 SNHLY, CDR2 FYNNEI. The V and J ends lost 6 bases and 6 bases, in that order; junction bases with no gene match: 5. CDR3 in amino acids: CASSLAELNEQFF. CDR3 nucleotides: TGTGCCAGCAGCCTAGCGGAACTCAATGAGCAGTTCTTC.

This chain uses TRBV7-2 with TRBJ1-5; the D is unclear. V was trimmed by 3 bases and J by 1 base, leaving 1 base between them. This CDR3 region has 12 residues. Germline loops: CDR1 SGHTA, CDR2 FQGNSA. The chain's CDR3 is CASSFSNQPQHF. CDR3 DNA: TGTGCCAGCAGCTTCAGCAATCAGCCCCAGCATTTT.

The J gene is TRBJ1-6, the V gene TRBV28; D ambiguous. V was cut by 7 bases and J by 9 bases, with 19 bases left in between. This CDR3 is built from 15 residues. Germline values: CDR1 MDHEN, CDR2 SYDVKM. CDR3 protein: CASNPRAARGSPLHF. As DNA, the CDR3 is TGTGCCAGCAATCCGAGGGCAGCGAGAGGTTCACCCCTCCACTTT.

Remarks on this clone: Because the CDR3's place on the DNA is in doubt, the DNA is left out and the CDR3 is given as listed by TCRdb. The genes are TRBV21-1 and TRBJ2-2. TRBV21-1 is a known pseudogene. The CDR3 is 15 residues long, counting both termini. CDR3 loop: CARFGWGSITGELFF.

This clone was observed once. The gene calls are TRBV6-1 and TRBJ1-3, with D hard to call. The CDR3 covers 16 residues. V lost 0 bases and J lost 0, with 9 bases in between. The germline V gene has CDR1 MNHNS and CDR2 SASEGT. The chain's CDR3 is CASSEAFKSSGNTIYF. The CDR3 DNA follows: TGTGCCAGCAGTGAAGCGTTCAAGAGCTCTGGAAACACCATATATTTT.

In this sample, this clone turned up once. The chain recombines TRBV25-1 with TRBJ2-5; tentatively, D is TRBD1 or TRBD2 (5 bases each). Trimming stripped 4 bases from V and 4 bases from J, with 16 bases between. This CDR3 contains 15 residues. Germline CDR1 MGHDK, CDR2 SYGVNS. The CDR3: CASSGLRGSRETQYF. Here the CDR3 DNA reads TGTGCCAGCAGTGGGTTGAGGGGAAGCCGAGAGACCCAGTACTTC.

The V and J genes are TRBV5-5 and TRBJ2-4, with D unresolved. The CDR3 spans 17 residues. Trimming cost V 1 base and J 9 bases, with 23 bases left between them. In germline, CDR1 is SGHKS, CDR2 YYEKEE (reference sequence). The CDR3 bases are TGTGCCAGCAGCTTGTTAATTGACACCTCGACGAAGGGCATTCAGTACTTC. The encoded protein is CASSLLIDTSTKGIQYF.

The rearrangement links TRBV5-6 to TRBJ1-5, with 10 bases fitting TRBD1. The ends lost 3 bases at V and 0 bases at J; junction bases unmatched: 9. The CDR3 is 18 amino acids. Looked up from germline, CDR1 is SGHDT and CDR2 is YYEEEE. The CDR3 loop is CASSYAGTGDHSNQPQHF. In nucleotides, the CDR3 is TGTGCCAGCAGCTACGCCGGGACAGGGGACCATAGCAATCAGCCCCAGCATTTT. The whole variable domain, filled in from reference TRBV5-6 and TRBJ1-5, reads DAGVTQSPTHLIKTRGQQVTLRCSPKSGHDTVSWYQQALGQGPQFIFQYYEEEERQRGNFPDRFSGHQFPNYSSELNVNALLLGDSALYLCASSYAGTGDHSNQPQHFGDGTRLSIL.